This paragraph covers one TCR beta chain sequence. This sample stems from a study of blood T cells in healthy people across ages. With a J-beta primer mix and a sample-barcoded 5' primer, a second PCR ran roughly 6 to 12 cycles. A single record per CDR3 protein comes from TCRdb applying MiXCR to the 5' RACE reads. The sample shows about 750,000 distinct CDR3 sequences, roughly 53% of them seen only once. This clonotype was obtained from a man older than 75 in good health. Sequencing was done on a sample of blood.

The CDR3 is CASSVMATSTDTQYF. The CDR3, as DNA: TGTGCCAGCAGTGTAATGGCAACTTCCACAGATACGCAGTATTTT. V is TRBV6-4 and J is TRBJ2-3; D is undetermined. The ends were cut back, 4 bases at V and 2 bases at J, with 13 bases in the middle. Germline CDR1 and CDR2: MRHNA and SNTAGT. This CDR3 contains 15 residues.